This T cell receptor beta chain was identified in a study of blood T cell repertoires in COVID-19. V lost 2 bases and J lost 4; bases outside the gene matches: 5. The length of the CDR3 is 14 residues. Germline V gene lookup returns CDR1 SGHRS and CDR2 YFSETQ. Profiled with immunoSEQ multiplex PCR; TCRdb holds only in-frame clones, not every one. This table holds roughly 230,000 clones, more than 75% found once. The chain links TRBV5-1 to TRBJ2-5, with 7 bases fitting TRBD2. The source is a woman aged 45-65 years who had been exposed to COVID-19. Sample: PBMCs or T cells enriched from blood (not recorded which). In DNA, the CDR3 is TGCGCCAGCAGCTTCCGGGACTACGGAGAGACCCAGTACTTC. This codes for CASSFRDYGETQYF.